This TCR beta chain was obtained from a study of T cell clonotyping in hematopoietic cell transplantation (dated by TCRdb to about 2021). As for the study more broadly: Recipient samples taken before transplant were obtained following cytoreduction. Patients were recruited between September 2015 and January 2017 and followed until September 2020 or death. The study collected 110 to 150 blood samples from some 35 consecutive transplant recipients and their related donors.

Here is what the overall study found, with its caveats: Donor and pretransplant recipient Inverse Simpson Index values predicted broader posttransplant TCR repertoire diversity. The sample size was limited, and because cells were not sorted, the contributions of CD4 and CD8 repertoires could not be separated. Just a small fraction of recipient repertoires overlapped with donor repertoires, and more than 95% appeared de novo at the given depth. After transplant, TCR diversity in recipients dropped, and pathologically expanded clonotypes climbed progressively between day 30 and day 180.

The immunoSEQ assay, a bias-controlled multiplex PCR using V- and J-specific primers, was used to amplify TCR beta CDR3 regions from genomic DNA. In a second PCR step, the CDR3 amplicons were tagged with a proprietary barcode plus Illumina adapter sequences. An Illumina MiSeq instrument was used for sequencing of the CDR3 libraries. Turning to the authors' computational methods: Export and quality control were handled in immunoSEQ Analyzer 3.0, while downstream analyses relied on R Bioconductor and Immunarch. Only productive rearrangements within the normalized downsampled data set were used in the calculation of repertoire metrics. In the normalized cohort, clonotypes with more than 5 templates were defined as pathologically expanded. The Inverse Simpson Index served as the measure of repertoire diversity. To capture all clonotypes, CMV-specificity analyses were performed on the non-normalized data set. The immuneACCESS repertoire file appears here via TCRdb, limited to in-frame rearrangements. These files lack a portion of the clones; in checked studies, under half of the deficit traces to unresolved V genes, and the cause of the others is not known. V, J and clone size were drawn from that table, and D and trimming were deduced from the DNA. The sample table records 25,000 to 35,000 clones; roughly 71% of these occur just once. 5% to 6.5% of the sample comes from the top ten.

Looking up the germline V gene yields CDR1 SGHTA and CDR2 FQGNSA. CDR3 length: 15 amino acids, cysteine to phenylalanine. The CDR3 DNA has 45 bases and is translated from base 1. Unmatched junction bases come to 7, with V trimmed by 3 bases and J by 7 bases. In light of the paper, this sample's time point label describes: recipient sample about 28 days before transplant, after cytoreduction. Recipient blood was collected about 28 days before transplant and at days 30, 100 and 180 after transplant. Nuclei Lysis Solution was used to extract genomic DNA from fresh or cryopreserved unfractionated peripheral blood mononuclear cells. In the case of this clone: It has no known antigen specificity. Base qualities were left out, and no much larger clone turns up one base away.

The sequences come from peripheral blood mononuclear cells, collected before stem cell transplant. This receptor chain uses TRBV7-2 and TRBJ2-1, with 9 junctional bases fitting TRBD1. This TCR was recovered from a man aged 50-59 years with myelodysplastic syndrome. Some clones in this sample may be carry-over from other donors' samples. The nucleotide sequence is TGTGCCAGCAGCTTGTGGGACAGGGCCCAAAATGAGCAGTTCTTC. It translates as CASSLWDRAQNEQFF.